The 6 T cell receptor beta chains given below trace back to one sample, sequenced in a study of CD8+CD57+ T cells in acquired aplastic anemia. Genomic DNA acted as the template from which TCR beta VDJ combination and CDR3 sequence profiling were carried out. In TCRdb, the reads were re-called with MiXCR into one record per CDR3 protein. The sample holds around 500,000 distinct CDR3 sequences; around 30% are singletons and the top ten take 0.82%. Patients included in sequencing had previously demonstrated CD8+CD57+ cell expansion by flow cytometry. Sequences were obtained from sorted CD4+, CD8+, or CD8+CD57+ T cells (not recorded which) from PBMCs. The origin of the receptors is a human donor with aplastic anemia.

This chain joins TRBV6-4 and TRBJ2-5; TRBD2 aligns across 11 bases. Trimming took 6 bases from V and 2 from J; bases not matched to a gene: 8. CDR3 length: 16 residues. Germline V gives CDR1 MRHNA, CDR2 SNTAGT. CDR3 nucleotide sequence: TGTGCCAGCAGCCCGACTAGCGGGGCGATACAAGAGACCCAGTACTTC. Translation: CASSPTSGAIQETQYF.

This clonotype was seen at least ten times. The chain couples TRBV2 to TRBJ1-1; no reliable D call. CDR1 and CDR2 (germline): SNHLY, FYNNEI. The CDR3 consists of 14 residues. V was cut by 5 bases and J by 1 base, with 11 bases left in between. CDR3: CASSLQAANTEAFF. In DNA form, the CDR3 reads TGTGCCAGCAGTTTGCAGGCCGCGAACACTGAAGCTTTCTTT. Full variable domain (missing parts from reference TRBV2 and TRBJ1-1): EPEVTQTPSHQVTQMGQEVILRCVPISNHLYFYWYRQILGQKVEFLVSFYNNEISEKSEIFDDQFSVERPDGSNFTLKIRSTKLEDSAMYFCASSLQAANTEAFFGQGTRLTVV.

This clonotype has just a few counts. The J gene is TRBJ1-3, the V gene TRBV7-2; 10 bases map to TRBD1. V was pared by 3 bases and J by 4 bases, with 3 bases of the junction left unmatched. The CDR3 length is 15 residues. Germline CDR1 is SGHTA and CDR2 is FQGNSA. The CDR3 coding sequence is TGTGCCAGCAGCTTGTGGACAGGGGGAGGAAACACCATATATTTT. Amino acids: CASSLWTGGGNTIYF.

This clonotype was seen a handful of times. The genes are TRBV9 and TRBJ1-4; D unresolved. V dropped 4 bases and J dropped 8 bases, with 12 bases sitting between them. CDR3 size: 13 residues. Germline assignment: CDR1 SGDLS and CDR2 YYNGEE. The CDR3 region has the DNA TGTGCCAGCAGCCCTCGAGCAAGGGAAAAACTGTTTTTT. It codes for CASSPRAREKLFF.

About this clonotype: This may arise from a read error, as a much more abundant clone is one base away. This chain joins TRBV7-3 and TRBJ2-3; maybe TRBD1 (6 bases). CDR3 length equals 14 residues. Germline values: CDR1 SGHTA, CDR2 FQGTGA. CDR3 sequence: CASSLVGATGTQYF. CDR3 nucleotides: TGTGCCAGCAGCTTAGTGGGGGCCACAGGTACGCAGTATTTT. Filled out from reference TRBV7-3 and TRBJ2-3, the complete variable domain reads GAGVSQTPSNKVTEKGKYVELRCDPISGHTALYWYRQSLGQGPEFLIYFQGTGAADDSGLPNDRFFAVRPEGSVSTLKIQRTERGDSAVYLCASSLVGATGTQYFGPGTRLTVL.

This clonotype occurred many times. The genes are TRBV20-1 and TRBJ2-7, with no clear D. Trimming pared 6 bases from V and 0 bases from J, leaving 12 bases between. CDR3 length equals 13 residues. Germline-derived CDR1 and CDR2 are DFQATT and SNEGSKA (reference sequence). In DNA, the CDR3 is TGCAGTGCCTCAATCCCCGGCTCCTACGAGCAGTACTTC. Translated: CSASIPGSYEQYF.